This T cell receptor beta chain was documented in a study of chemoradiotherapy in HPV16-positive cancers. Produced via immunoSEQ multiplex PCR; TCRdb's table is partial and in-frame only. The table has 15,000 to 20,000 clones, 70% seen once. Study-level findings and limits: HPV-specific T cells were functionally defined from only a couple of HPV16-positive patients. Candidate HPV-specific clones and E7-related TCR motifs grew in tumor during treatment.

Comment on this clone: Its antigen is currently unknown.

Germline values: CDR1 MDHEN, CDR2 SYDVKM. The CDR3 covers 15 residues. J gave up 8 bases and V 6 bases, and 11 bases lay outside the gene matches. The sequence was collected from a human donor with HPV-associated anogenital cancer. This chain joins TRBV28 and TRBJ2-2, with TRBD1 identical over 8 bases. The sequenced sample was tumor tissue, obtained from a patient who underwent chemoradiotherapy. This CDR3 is CASRLLQGAGGELFF. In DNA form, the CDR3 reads TGTGCCAGCAGACTCCTTCAGGGGGCAGGAGGGGAGCTGTTTTTT.